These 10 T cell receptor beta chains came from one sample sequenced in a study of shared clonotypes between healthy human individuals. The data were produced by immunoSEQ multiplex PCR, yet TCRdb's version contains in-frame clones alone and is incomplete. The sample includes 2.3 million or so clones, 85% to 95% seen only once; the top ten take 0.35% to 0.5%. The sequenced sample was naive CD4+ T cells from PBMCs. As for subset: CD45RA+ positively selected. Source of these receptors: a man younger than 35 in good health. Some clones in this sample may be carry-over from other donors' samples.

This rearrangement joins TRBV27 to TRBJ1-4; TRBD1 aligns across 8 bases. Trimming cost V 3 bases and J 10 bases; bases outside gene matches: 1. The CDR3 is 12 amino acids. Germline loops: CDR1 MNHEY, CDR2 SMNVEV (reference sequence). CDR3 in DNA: TGTGCCAGCAGTTTGGGGACAGGAAAACTGTTTTTT. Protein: CASSLGTGKLFF.

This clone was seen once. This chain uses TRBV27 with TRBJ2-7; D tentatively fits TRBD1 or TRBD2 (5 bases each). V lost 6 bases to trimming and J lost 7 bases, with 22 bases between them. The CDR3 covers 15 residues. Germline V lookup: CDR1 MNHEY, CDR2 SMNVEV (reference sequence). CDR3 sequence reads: CASRGAVNREAEQYF. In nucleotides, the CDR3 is TGTGCCAGCAGAGGGGCGGTCAACCGGGAAGCTGAGCAGTACTTC.

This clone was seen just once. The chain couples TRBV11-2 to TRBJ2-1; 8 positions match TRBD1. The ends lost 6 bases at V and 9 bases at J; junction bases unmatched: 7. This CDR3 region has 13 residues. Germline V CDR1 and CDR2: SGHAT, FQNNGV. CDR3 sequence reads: CASSGAGGLEQFF. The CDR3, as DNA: TGTGCCAGCAGTGGTGCAGGGGGCCTTGAGCAGTTCTTC.

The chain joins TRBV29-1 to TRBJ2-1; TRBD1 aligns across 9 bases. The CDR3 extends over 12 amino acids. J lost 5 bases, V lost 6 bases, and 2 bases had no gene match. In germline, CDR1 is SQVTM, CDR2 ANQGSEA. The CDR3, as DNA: TGCAGCGTGGGGGACAGGGACAATGAGCAGTTCTTC. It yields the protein CSVGDRDNEQFF.

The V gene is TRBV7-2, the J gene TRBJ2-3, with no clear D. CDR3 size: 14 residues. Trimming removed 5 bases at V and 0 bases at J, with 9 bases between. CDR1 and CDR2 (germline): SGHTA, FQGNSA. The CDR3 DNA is TGTGCCAGCAGCCGCACCCCTAGCACAGATACGCAGTATTTT. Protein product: CASSRTPSTDTQYF.

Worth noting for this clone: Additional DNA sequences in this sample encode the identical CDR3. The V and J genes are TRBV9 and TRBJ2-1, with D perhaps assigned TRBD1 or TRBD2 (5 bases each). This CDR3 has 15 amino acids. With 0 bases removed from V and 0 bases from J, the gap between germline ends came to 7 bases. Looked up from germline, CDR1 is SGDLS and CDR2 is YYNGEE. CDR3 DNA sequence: TGTGCCAGCAGCGTAGCCGGGGCCTCCTACAATGAGCAGTTCTTC. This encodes CASSVAGASYNEQFF.

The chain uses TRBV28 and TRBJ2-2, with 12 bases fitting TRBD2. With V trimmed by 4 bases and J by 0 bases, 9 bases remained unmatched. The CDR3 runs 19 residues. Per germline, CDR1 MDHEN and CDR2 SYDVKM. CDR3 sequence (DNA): TGTGCCAGCAGTTATCCCGGACTAGCGGGGAAAGCGAACACCGGGGAGCTGTTTTTT. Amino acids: CASSYPGLAGKANTGELFF.

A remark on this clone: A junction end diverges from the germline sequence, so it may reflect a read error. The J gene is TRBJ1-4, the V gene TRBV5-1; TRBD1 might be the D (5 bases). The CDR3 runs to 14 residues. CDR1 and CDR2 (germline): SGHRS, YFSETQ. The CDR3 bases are TGCGCCAGCAGCCCCGGGGGTGCCAATGGAAAACTGTTTTTT. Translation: CASSPGGANGKLFF.

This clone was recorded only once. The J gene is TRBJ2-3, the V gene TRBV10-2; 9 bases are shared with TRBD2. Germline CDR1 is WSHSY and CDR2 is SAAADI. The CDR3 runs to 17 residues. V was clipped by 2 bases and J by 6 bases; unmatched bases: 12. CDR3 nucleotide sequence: TGCGCCAGCAGTGAGAGGTCTAGCGGGACATCTCGGGATACGCAGTATTTT. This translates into CASSERSSGTSRDTQYF.

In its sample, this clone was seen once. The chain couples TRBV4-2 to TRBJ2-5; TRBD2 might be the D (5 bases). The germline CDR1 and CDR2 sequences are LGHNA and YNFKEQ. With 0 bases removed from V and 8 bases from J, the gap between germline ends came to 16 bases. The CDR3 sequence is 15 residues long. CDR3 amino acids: CASSQEEASRGTQYF. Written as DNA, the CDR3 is TGTGCCAGCAGCCAAGAAGAAGCCTCTCGGGGAACCCAGTACTTC.